Below are 20 T cell receptor beta chains sequenced from a single sample in a study of CD8+ T cells in alopecia areata (dated by TCRdb to about 2018). Libraries were constructed by the immunoSEQ multiplex PCR assay. RNA was extracted from all samples and reverse transcribed into cDNA, which served as template for TCR sequencing. What TCRdb holds here is the immuneACCESS table cut down to in-frame rearrangements. Part of the clones is not present; checked against another copy, under half of the missing clones reflect an unresolved V gene, and the others are unexplained. In all, the sample holds 90,000 to 120,000 clones, and 55% to 60% of those were seen once. The ten largest account for 20% to 25% of the sample. The specimen sequenced was NKG2D-low CD8+ T cells sorted from blood. The sample's cell subset or site, from its label and the paper: sorted CD8+ NKG2D-low blood T cells. These TCRs come from a human donor with alopecia areata.

This clone showed up just a few times. The V gene is TRBV4-1, the J gene TRBJ2-1; a weak D match, TRBD2 (6 bases). V was shortened by 0 bases and J by 8 bases, with 8 bases between the two germline ends. Germline-derived CDR1 and CDR2 are MGHRA and YSYEKL. This CDR3 spans 13 amino acids. CDR3 region: CASSQDGSDEQFF. The CDR3 DNA is TGCGCCAGCAGCCAAGACGGGAGTGATGAGCAGTTCTTC.

The chain combines TRBV4-1 with TRBJ2-7; unclear D gene. This CDR3 has 16 residues. Germline CDR1 reads MGHRA; CDR2 reads YSYEKL. The V gene lost 0 bases and the J gene lost 5 bases, with 17 bases spanning the gap. The CDR3 nucleotides are TGCGCCAGCAGCCAAGATCCAGTCAGTTCAGTCCACGAGCAGTACTTC. Amino acids: CASSQDPVSSVHEQYF.

The CDR3 region is CASSPSTGVLHEQYF. DNA for the CDR3: TGTGCCAGCAGTCCCTCGACAGGGGTTCTGCACGAGCAGTACTTC. The gene calls are TRBV27 and TRBJ2-7; 8 nucleotides align to TRBD1. The CDR3 totals 15 residues. Germline lookup yields CDR1 MNHEY and CDR2 SMNVEV (reference sequence). V dropped 5 bases and J dropped 5; count of bases not matched to a gene: 11.

Written as DNA, the CDR3 is TGTGCCAGCAGTTCCTCAAGACTAGCGGAGCCCTACGAGCAGTACTTC. This gives the protein CASSSSRLAEPYEQYF. The gene calls are TRBV28 and TRBJ2-7; 9 bases match TRBD2. CDR1 and CDR2 from the germline V gene are MDHEN and SYDVKM. With 4 bases clipped from V and 2 bases from J, the junction kept 9 bases outside the gene matches. The CDR3 loop spans 16 amino acids.

CDR3 protein: CASSPQGGQETQYF. CDR3 DNA sequence: TGTGCCAGCAGCCCACAGGGGGGACAAGAGACCCAGTACTTC. The J gene is TRBJ2-5, the V gene TRBV7-3; 8 bases are shared with TRBD1. This CDR3 comprises 14 residues. Trimming took 5 bases from V and 2 from J; bases not matched to a gene: 4. Looked up from germline, CDR1 is SGHTA and CDR2 is FQGTGA.

V is TRBV7-6 and J is TRBJ2-7; D uncertain. Germline V lookup: CDR1 SGHVS, CDR2 FNYEAQ. Trimming shortened V by 1 base and J by 6 bases, and 4 bases separated the two germline ends. This CDR3 contains 11 residues. CDR3 amino acids: CASSLDGEQYF. The CDR3 nucleotides are TGTGCCAGCAGCTTAGATGGCGAGCAGTACTTC.

The chain couples TRBV5-8 to TRBJ1-5; D gene unclear. Trimming shortened V by 0 bases and J by 7 bases, and 2 bases separated the two germline ends. Germline loops: CDR1 SGHTS, CDR2 YDEGEE. This CDR3 is built from 11 residues. The CDR3 region has the DNA TGTGCCAGCAGCTTGGGCCAGCCCCAGCATTTT. Translation: CASSLGQPQHF.

As to this clone: Distinct nucleotide sequences in the sample also encode this CDR3. The V call is TRBV27, the J call TRBJ2-5; D unclear. Trimming removed 3 bases at V and 3 bases at J, with 8 bases between. This CDR3 region has 13 residues. Per the germline V gene, CDR1 is MNHEY and CDR2 is SMNVEV (reference sequence). Here the CDR3 DNA reads TGTGCCAGCAGTTTGTTTCAGGAAGAGACCCAGTACTTC. Translation gives CASSLFQEETQYF.

In this sample, this clone turned up a few times. This chain connects TRBV5-6 to TRBJ1-2; 8 bases are shared with TRBD1. This CDR3 spans 13 amino acids. CDR1 and CDR2 from the germline V gene are SGHDT and YYEEEE. V trimming: 4 bases; J trimming: 3 bases; junction bases outside the gene matches: 2. CDR3 DNA sequence: TGTGCCAGCAGCCCAGGGGGCTACTATGGCTACACCTTC. It translates to CASSPGGYYGYTF.

The CDR3 loop reads CSVAAANTGELFF. The CDR3 DNA sequence: TGCAGCGTTGCGGCGGCGAACACCGGGGAGCTGTTTTTT. This chain uses TRBV29-1 with TRBJ2-2, with D hard to call. CDR1 is SQVTM and CDR2 is ANQGSEA in the germline V gene. The germline V and J ends were trimmed by 4 bases and 0 bases, with 6 bases remaining between them. The CDR3 consists of 13 residues.

The sample holds a few counts of this clone. The V and J genes are TRBV7-3 and TRBJ2-1, with 9 bases lining up with TRBD1. Unmatched junction bases numbered 7, after V lost 6 bases and J lost 7 bases. This CDR3 region has 14 residues. Germline assignment: CDR1 SGHTA and CDR2 FQGTGA. The CDR3 DNA is TGTGCCAGCAGTCAGGGACAGGGTGTAAATGAGCAGTTCTTC. Protein sequence: CASSQGQGVNEQFF.

The rearrangement joins TRBV28 to TRBJ2-7; 8 bases are shared with TRBD1. Trimming removed 5 bases from V and 3 bases from J; junction bases left unmatched: 12. The CDR3 spans 16 residues. Per germline, CDR1 MDHEN and CDR2 SYDVKM. The CDR3 region has the DNA TGTGCCAGCAGTCGCTCTGACAGGGGAGGTAGCTACGAGCAGTACTTC. The encoded protein is CASSRSDRGGSYEQYF.

This chain joins TRBV28 and TRBJ2-7; the match to TRBD2 covers 8 bases. CDR1 and CDR2 from the germline V gene are MDHEN and SYDVKM. There are 16 residues in the CDR3. V lost 6 bases, J lost 2 bases, and 12 bases stayed unmatched. CDR3 residues: CASRSNSGDPTYEQYF. For the CDR3, the DNA is TGTGCCAGCAGATCAAATAGCGGGGACCCAACCTACGAGCAGTACTTC.

DNA for the CDR3: TGTGCCAGCAGCTTAGGCGGGAGCGGGGAGCAGTACTTC. This gives the protein CASSLGGSGEQYF. This chain connects TRBV7-9 to TRBJ2-7; TRBD2 matches at 7 bases. V was clipped by 1 base and J by 7 bases; unmatched bases: 4. This CDR3 comprises 13 residues. Germline loops: CDR1 SEHNR, CDR2 FQNEAQ (reference sequence).

The CDR3 region is CASIDNPNYGYTF. CDR3 DNA sequence: TGTGCCAGCATTGACAATCCGAACTATGGCTACACCTTC. The V and J genes are TRBV2 and TRBJ1-2; no clear D. The V and J ends lost 7 bases and 2 bases respectively, with 11 bases between them. The germline CDR1 and CDR2 sequences are SNHLY and FYNNEI. The length of the CDR3 is 13 residues.

This clone has just a few counts. This chain joins TRBV2 and TRBJ2-3; D unresolved. Germline CDR1 and CDR2: SNHLY and FYNNEI. V dropped 5 bases and J dropped 6 bases, with 12 bases sitting between them. There are 13 residues in the CDR3. Here the CDR3 reads CASSPETLDTQYF. The CDR3 DNA reads as TGTGCCAGCAGTCCGGAGACCCTGGATACGCAGTATTTT.

The table lists this clone with a few counts. The rearrangement links TRBV19 to TRBJ1-5; D not certain. Trimming took off 5 bases at V and 0 bases at J, with 8 bases between the two ends. The CDR3 is made up of 14 amino acids. The germline V gene has CDR1 LNHDA and CDR2 SQIVND (reference sequence). CDR3 nucleotide sequence: TGTGCCAGTAGTTTGGGAACTAGCAATCAGCCCCAGCATTTT. Translated: CASSLGTSNQPQHF.

The chain uses TRBV23-1 and TRBJ1-2; TRBD1 is a possible D gene (6 bases). TRBV23-1 is known as an ORF, though its function is uncertain. Trimming pared 9 bases from V and 2 bases from J, leaving 16 bases between. The CDR3 consists of 14 residues. The CDR3 protein is CASPNGGRNYGYTF. The CDR3 DNA follows: TGCGCCAGTCCTAACGGGGGCAGGAACTATGGCTACACCTTC.

This clone was found a few times. V and J are TRBV27 and TRBJ1-2; a possible D gene is TRBD1 (5 bases). Looked up from germline, CDR1 is MNHEY and CDR2 is SMNVEV (reference sequence). Trimming pared 2 bases from V and 4 bases from J, leaving 11 bases between. This CDR3 comprises 14 residues. The chain's CDR3 is CASSLGRQTYGYTF. In nucleotides, the CDR3 is TGTGCCAGCAGTTTAGGGCGACAGACCTATGGCTACACCTTC.

CDR3 protein: CSVETSGSPYEQYF. The CDR3 DNA reads TGCAGCGTGGAAACTAGCGGGAGCCCCTACGAGCAGTACTTC. The chain links TRBV29-1 to TRBJ2-7; 11 nucleotides match TRBD2. Germline assignment: CDR1 SQVTM and CDR2 ANQGSEA. The V gene end was trimmed by 6 bases and the J gene end by 2 bases; junction bases not matched to a gene: 6. The CDR3 length is 14 residues.